The text below deals with one T cell receptor (beta chain). No antigen is known for it. Nobody recorded the CMV serostatus of this donor. The PCR ran on 60 Vbeta and 13 Jbeta primers. The method was immunoSEQ multiplex PCR; TCRdb's version includes in-frame clones alone and lacks a portion of them. Altogether about 140,000 clones are present, about 82% being singletons, with the ten largest covering approximately 4.3%. V lost 4 bases to trimming and J lost 5 bases; unmatched junction nucleotides: 10. Germline V lookup: CDR1 SGHDN, CDR2 FVKESK. This CDR3 comprises 15 residues. The data belong to a study of cytomegalovirus exposure and HLA in healthy donors. For the study at large: Of the donors genotyped, several hundred in all, over 80% fell in the Caucasian-associated ancestry cluster. Whole-study findings and limits: The authors listed some 160 TCR beta chains as cytomegalovirus-associated. A later analysis linked a missense variant in DCLRE1C to the trimming of TCR beta V and J genes.

Source material: PBMCs. This clonotype originated in a man aged 25-45 years in good health. The rearrangement uses TRBV14 and TRBJ2-7; 8 bases map to TRBD1. The CDR3 protein is CASSLRAGGQDEQYF. The CDR3 DNA reads as TGTGCCAGCAGCCTTAGGGCAGGGGGCCAGGACGAGCAGTACTTC.